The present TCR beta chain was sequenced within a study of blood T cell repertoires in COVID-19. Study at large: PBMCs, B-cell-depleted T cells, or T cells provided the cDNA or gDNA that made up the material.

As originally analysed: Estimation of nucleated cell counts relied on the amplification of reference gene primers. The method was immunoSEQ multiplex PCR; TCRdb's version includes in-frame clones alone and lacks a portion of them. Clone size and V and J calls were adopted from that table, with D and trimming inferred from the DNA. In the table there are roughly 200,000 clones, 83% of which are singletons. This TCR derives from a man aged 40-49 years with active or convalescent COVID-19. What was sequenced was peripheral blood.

In DNA form, the CDR3 reads TGTGCCAGCAGCTTGGTTGGTCGGACAGGGGACAACTATGGCTACACCTTC. Protein: CASSLVGRTGDNYGYTF. The rearrangement links TRBV5-4 to TRBJ1-2; TRBD1 matches at 9 bases. Per the germline V gene, CDR1 is SGHNT and CDR2 is YYREEE (reference sequence). The ends lost 0 bases at V and 2 bases at J; junction bases unmatched: 8. The CDR3 consists of 17 residues.